This TCR beta chain is drawn from a study of T cells after yellow fever vaccination. TCRdb analysed the 5' RACE reads with MiXCR anew, one entry per CDR3 protein. This sample has hundreds of thousands of distinct CDR3 sequences, with roughly 11% found just once. The CDR3 is made up of 14 amino acids. Trimming removed 3 bases at V and 4 bases at J, with 12 bases between. The sample in question was PBMCs, obtained on the day of the first yellow fever vaccination. This TCR was recovered from a man aged 18 to 29 who received the YFV17D yellow fever vaccine. This chain links TRBV12-3 or TRBV12-4 with TRBJ1-1; TRBD1 might be the D (5 bases). CDR3: CASSFLPQGTEAFF. In DNA form, the CDR3 reads TGTGCCAGCAGTTTCTTACCCCAGGGCACTGAAGCTTTCTTT.